This T cell receptor (beta chain) comes out of a study of blood T cell repertoires in COVID-19. All recovered Cohort 3 donors got two negative PCRs, got clearance, or saw symptom resolution. Deletions cut 1 base from V and 7 bases from J, with 13 bases between. CDR1 is MGHRA, CDR2 YSYEKL, per germline. The CDR3 is 14 amino acids. TCRdb keeps only in-frame clones here, not all; method: immunoSEQ multiplex PCR. Among just over 300,000 clones, more than 75% were seen once, and the ten largest hold less than 4.5%. This clonotype was sampled from a man under 40 who had recovered from COVID-19. The J gene is TRBJ1-2, the V gene TRBV4-1, with a tentative D call TRBD1 (5 bases). The source material was PBMCs or T cells enriched from blood (not recorded which). The CDR3 is CASSQGQGLSGYTF. The DNA of the CDR3 is TGCGCCAGCAGCCAAGGTCAGGGACTGAGTGGCTACACCTTC.